Listed below are T cell receptor beta chains from one sample, sequenced in a study of brain T cells in children with intractable seizures. Sequenced by immunoSEQ multiplex PCR; TCRdb stores in-frame clones only, minus some. The sample lists some 62,000 clones; about 96% were seen once. The sequences come from peripheral blood, collected at surgery. Every receptor here comes from a boy under two years old with focal cortical dysplasia and intractable seizures. Each CDR3 is given with its conserved first and last residue. The D gene is left open where the match is weak. Expanded clones are given a class, and other clones once, few, many or no size at all.

d_gene	abundance	v_gene	j_gene	CDR3nt	CDR3aa
NA	NA	TRBV3-1/TRBV3-2	TRBJ2-3	TGTGCCAGCAGCCCGCGGTCGTCTCCTAGCACAGATACGCAGTATTTT	CASSPRSSPSTDTQYF
NA	NA	TRBV7-9	TRBJ2-7	TGTGCCAGCAGCCTATACTACGAGCAGTACTTC	CASSLYYEQYF
NA	NA	TRBV14	TRBJ2-1	TGTGCCAGCAGCCAAGATCTCGGTAGGCCCACTTACAATGAGCAGTTCTTC	CASSQDLGRPTYNEQFF
NA	NA	TRBV4-2	TRBJ1-4	TGTGCCAGCAGCCAAGATCAAGGACGGGGTGAAAGGCTGTTTTTT	CASSQDQGRGERLFF
NA	NA	TRBV11-2	TRBJ2-7	TGTGCCAGCAGCTTAAGTTACTCCTACGAGCAGTACTTC	CASSLSYSYEQYF
NA	once	TRBV5-8	TRBJ2-4	TGTGCCAGCAGCCGTCCCTTTCACCTAGCCAAAAACATTCAGTACTTC	CASSRPFHLAKNIQYF
TRBD2	NA	TRBV5-1	TRBJ2-3	TGCGCCAGCAGCTTAACTAGCGGGAGGGGCACAGATACGCAGTATTTT	CASSLTSGRGTDTQYF
TRBD1	NA	TRBV11-2	TRBJ1-1	TGTGCCAGCAGCTTTCCCGGGACAGGCGTTCGTGAAGCTTTCTTT	CASSFPGTGVREAFF
TRBD1	NA	TRBV4-1	TRBJ1-6	TGCGCCAGCAGCCAAGGACAGGGGGCTTCACCCCTCCACTTT	CASSQGQGASPLHF
NA	NA	TRBV5-1	TRBJ1-1	TGCGCCAGCAGCCTTCCACCGAACACTGAAGCTTTCTTT	CASSLPPNTEAFF
TRBD2	NA	TRBV5-1	TRBJ2-2	TGCGCCAGCAGCCTAGGGCGGCTAGCGGACACCGGGGAGCTGTTTTTT	CASSLGRLADTGELFF
TRBD2	NA	TRBV19	TRBJ2-2	TGTGCCACCCGGAAGCGGGGGACCTTGAACACCGGGGAGCTGTTTTTT	CATRKRGTLNTGELFF
NA	NA	TRBV12-5	TRBJ1-5	TGTGCTAGTGGTTTGCTGCGGACAGCCAATCAGCCCCAGCATTTT	CASGLLRTANQPQHF
NA	NA	TRBV21-1	TRBJ2-7	TGTGCCAGCAGCAAAGTCCTAGGGAAGAGCGAGCAGTACTTC	CASSKVLGKSEQYF
NA	NA	TRBV19	TRBJ2-4	TGTGCCAGTAGCGATAGGATTTTACGGGACATTCAGTACTTC	CASSDRILRDIQYF
TRBD2	once	TRBV3-1/TRBV3-2	TRBJ2-3	TGTGCCAGCAGCCTACTAGCGGGGATCACAGATACGCAGTATTTT	CASSLLAGITDTQYF
TRBD2	once	TRBV9	TRBJ2-1	TGTGCCAGCAGCGTGCGAACTAGCGGGGGTTCCTACAATGAGCAGTTCTTC	CASSVRTSGGSYNEQFF
NA	NA	TRBV19	TRBJ2-5	TGTGCCAGTAGTTTAGACGGACAAGAGACCCAGTACTTC	CASSLDGQETQYF
NA	once	TRBV24-1	TRBJ2-5	TGTGCCACCAGTGACCGGGGACAGGGAGTAGTAGAGCTAGCGGGAGACCAAGAGACCCAGTACTTC	CATSDRGQGVVELAGDQETQYF
NA	once	TRBV6-2/TRBV6-3	TRBJ2-7	TGTGCCAGCAGTCCATCCTACGAGCAGTACTTC	CASSPSYEQYF
NA	NA	TRBV7-9	TRBJ1-2	TGTGCCAGCAGCTTAGCGCTAGGGGATTATGGCTACACCTTC	CASSLALGDYGYTF
TRBD1	NA	TRBV11-3	TRBJ2-1	TGTGCCAGCAGCTTCCTTACAGGGGGCAGGGCGTCCTACAATGAGCAGTTCTTC	CASSFLTGGRASYNEQFF
NA	NA	TRBV20-1	TRBJ2-5	TGCAGTGCTAGAGTTAGAGAGACCCAGTACTTC	CSARVRETQYF
NA	NA	TRBV7-8	TRBJ2-7	TGTGCCAGCAGCTTCAGTGGGGGCTCGTACGAGCAGTACTTC	CASSFSGGSYEQYF
NA	NA	TRBV10-3	TRBJ2-1	TGTGCCATCAGTGAGAGGAGGGGATGTGGGTTCTTC	CAISERRGCGFF
TRBD2	NA	TRBV2	TRBJ2-3	TGTGCCAGCAGTGCCCATAGCGGGAGGAAGACAGATACGCAGTATTTT	CASSAHSGRKTDTQYF
NA	NA	TRBV11-1	TRBJ1-1	TGTGCCAGCAGCTCTCAAAGGAAGACTGAAGCTTTCTTT	CASSSQRKTEAFF
TRBD2	NA	TRBV24-1	TRBJ2-2	TGTGCCACCAGTGATCCTAGCGGGGGGAACACCGGGGAGCTGTTTTTT	CATSDPSGGNTGELFF
NA	NA	TRBV6-1	TRBJ1-5	TGTGCCAGCAGTGCTTGGACAGAACATAGCAATCAGCCCCAGCATTTT	CASSAWTEHSNQPQHF
NA	NA	TRBV5-1	TRBJ2-6	TGCGCCAGCAGCTTCTCCGGGGCCAACGTCCTGACTTTC	CASSFSGANVLTF
TRBD2	few	TRBV6-4	TRBJ2-3	TGTGCCAGCAGTGCTAGCGGGAGGGCCAGCACAGATACGCAGTATTTT	CASSASGRASTDTQYF
NA	once	TRBV3-1/TRBV3-2	TRBJ1-6	TGTGCCAGCAGCCAAGAGTTATTTGCCCAATCACCCCTCCACTTT	CASSQELFAQSPLHF
NA	NA	TRBV6-2/TRBV6-3	TRBJ2-7	TGTGCCAGCAGTATCCTCCACGGGACGAAGTACTTC	CASSILHGTKYF
TRBD1	NA	TRBV29-1	TRBJ2-1	TGCAGCGGAGGACAGGGGGCTTCCTACAATGAGCAGTTCTTC	CSGGQGASYNEQFF
TRBD1	NA	TRBV4-2	TRBJ1-6	TGTGCCAGCAGCCCGCCCGACAGGGAAGGCTCACCCCTCCACTTT	CASSPPDREGSPLHF
NA	NA	TRBV5-5	TRBJ1-5	TGTGCCAGCAGCTTGAACATTCTGAATGGTTATCAGCCCCAGCATTTT	CASSLNILNGYQPQHF
NA	NA	TRBV6-1	TRBJ1-2	TGTGCCAGCAGTGAATCCGGCCGATCCTGGGAGGGCTACACCTTC	CASSESGRSWEGYTF
TRBD2	once	TRBV4-2	TRBJ2-7	TGTGCCAGCAGCCAAGTGGCGGGGAGGGTCGAGCAGTACTTC	CASSQVAGRVEQYF
TRBD2	NA	TRBV2	TRBJ2-1	TGTGCCAGCAGGACTAGCCGCAGCTCCTACAATGAGCAGTTCTTC	CASRTSRSSYNEQFF
NA	once	TRBV7-6	TRBJ2-5	TGTGCCAGCAGCTTATTCGGCGTCGGGACGGAGAGGGAGACCCAGTACTTC	CASSLFGVGTERETQYF
TRBD1	NA	TRBV5-1	TRBJ2-7	TGCGCCAGTACTACGGGACAGGGACCCTACGAGCAGTACTTC	CASTTGQGPYEQYF
TRBD1	NA	TRBV20-1	TRBJ1-5	TGCAGTGCTCGTGACAGGGGGAATCAGCCCCAGCATTTT	CSARDRGNQPQHF
NA	NA	TRBV4-1	TRBJ2-7	TGCGCCAGCAGCCCGGACAAACTACACTACGAGCAGTACTTC	CASSPDKLHYEQYF
NA	NA	TRBV28	TRBJ2-1	TGTGCCAGCATTCCGACGGACTACAATGAGCAGTTCTTC	CASIPTDYNEQFF
TRBD1	NA	TRBV5-1	TRBJ1-6	TGCGCCAGCAGTTTTAAACCGGGACAGGGGGCGGTTTCACCCCTCCACTTT	CASSFKPGQGAVSPLHF
TRBD1	NA	TRBV7-9	TRBJ1-4	TGTGCCAGCAGCGATCCGGGACAGATGTTTTTT	CASSDPGQMFF